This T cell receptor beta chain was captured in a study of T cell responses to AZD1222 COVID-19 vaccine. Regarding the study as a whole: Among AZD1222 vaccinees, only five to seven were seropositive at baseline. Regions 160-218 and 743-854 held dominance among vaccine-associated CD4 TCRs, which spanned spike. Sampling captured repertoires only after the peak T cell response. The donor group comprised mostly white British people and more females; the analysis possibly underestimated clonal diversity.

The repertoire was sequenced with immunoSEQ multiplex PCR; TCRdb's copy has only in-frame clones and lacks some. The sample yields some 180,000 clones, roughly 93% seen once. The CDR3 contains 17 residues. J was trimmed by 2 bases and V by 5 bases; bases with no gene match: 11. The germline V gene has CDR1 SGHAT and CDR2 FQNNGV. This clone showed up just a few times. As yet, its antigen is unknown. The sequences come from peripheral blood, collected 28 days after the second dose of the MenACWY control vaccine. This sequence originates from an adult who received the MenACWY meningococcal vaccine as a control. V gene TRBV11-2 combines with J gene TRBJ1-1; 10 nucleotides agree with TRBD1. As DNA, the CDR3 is TGTGCCAGCAGCCCAGTCCCGGGACAGGGGACTAACACTGAAGCTTTCTTT. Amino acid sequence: CASSPVPGQGTNTEAFF.